This is a list of T cell receptor beta chains from one sample in a study of blood T cell repertoires in COVID-19. Profiling relied on immunoSEQ multiplex PCR, and the TCRdb table lists in-frame clones only, not all of them. The table lists roughly 330,000 clones, approximately 82% of them singletons. Sequencing used peripheral blood. These receptors were collected from a woman between 45 and 60 years old with acute or convalescent COVID-19. CDR3s include the opening cysteine and the closing phenylalanine or tryptophan. The D gene is left open where the match is weak. Clone size is not always given. Where it is, it says once, few, many or a class for expanded clones.

TRBJ1-4 . 13 TRBV9 . TGTGCCAGCAGCGCGCGTGCGGATGAAAAACTGTTTTTT CASSARADEKLFF
TRBJ1-6 . 14 TRBV5-1 . TGCGCCAGCAGCCCCGGACAGACGAATTCACCCCTCCACTTT CASSPGQTNSPLHF
TRBJ1-5 . 19 TRBV6-2/TRBV6-3 TRBD1 TGTGCCAGCAGTTACCCCGTCCCGGGACAGGGGTTCACACTTCAGCCCCAGCATTTT CASSYPVPGQGFTLQPQHF
TRBJ2-1 . 15 TRBV2 . TGTGCCAGCAGCGATACTCCATACCCGTACAATGAGCAGTTCTTC CASSDTPYPYNEQFF
TRBJ1-2 once 15 TRBV24-1 TRBD1 TGTGCCACCAGTGACCCACGACAGGGAAACTATGGCTACACCTTC CATSDPRQGNYGYTF
TRBJ1-1 . 14 TRBV6-6 . TGTGCCAGCAGCCTAACAGGGAGGGACACTGAAGCTTTCTTT CASSLTGRDTEAFF
TRBJ1-1 few 13 TRBV30 TRBD1 TGTGCCTGGATGGAGGGGGCGAACACTGAAGCTTTCTTT CAWMEGANTEAFF
TRBJ2-5 . 13 TRBV5-5 TRBD1 TGTGCCAGCAGCCGGGGACAGGAAGAGACCCAGTACTTC CASSRGQEETQYF
TRBJ1-2 many 12 TRBV5-1 . TGCGCCAGCAGCCCAGGTTTAGGAGGCTACACCTTC CASSPGLGGYTF
TRBJ2-5 . 12 TRBV5-1 . TGCGCCAGTGGGACGGGAGAAGAGACCCAGTACTTC CASGTGEETQYF
TRBJ1-1 . 13 TRBV28 . TGTGCCAGCAGTTTGGGGGGGATGGAAAAAGCTTTCTTT CASSLGGMEKAFF
TRBJ2-1 . 14 TRBV6-2/TRBV6-3 TRBD1 TGTGCCAGCAGTCGACAGGGGGCCTACAATGAGCAGTTCTTC CASSRQGAYNEQFF
TRBJ2-1 . 17 TRBV2 . TGTGCCAGCTTGGGAGGCCTAGGGGCCGGGGAGAGGAATGAGCAGTTCTTC CASLGGLGAGERNEQFF
TRBJ1-2 . 15 TRBV5-1 TRBD1 TGCGCCAGCAGCTGGGGGACAGGGTCCGGCTATGGCTACACCTTC CASSWGTGSGYGYTF
TRBJ2-3 few 14 TRBV30 . TGTGCCTGGGGCCCAGGGTATGATGCAGATACGCAGTATTTT CAWGPGYDADTQYF
TRBJ1-1 . 12 TRBV12-3/TRBV12-4 . TGTGCCACCTCTGGCAGGGCGGCAGAAGCTTTCTTT CATSGRAAEAFF
TRBJ1-2 . 12 TRBV30 . TGTGCCTGGATGGGGGGGCGCTATGGCTACACCTTC CAWMGGRYGYTF
TRBJ2-5 . 15 TRBV3-1/TRBV3-2 TRBD2 TGTGCCAGCAGCCAAGGTGGGGAGGGCGAAGAGACCCAGTACTTC CASSQGGEGEETQYF
TRBJ2-5 . 15 TRBV10-3 . TGTGCCATCAGCGAAGGCGGGACAGACCAAGAGACCCAGTACTTC CAISEGGTDQETQYF
TRBJ1-2 . 15 TRBV2 . TGTGCCAGCATCTCCCGAGGTGGCGCTAACTATGGCTACACCTTC CASISRGGANYGYTF
TRBJ1-2 few 12 TRBV25-1 . TGTGCCAGCAGTGAACCCGTCCATGGCTACACCTTC CASSEPVHGYTF
TRBJ1-3 . 14 TRBV2 TRBD1 TGTGCCAGCGGGGACAGGGTTTGGGGAAACACCATATATTTT CASGDRVWGNTIYF
TRBJ2-7 . 12 TRBV7-2 . TGTGCCAGCAGGGAGCGCCCCGGGGAGCAGTACTTC CASRERPGEQYF
TRBJ1-1 once 11 TRBV30 . TGTGCCTGGGGGGGCAGGGGTGAAGCTTTCTTT CAWGGRGEAFF
TRBJ1-3 . 14 TRBV30 . TGTGCCTGGAGTCTTATAGGGGGTGGAAACACCATATATTTT CAWSLIGGGNTIYF
TRBJ1-1 few 15 TRBV19 . TGTGCCAGTACCAGAAAAAGGGACATTAACACTGAAGCTTTCTTT CASTRKRDINTEAFF
TRBJ1-6 . 14 TRBV10-3 TRBD1 TGTGCCATCAGCGTGACAGGGGACAATTCACCCCTCCACTTT CAISVTGDNSPLHF
TRBJ1-3 . 16 TRBV19 . TGTGCCAGTAGTACAGGGACACCTTTCTCTGGAAACACCATATATTTT CASSTGTPFSGNTIYF
TRBJ1-3 few 14 TRBV5-4 . TGTGCCAGCAGCTCGGGGGACTCTGGAAACACCATATATTTT CASSSGDSGNTIYF